Shown below are 4 T cell receptor beta chains from a single sample sequenced in a study of long-term antiretroviral therapy in people with HIV. The authors ran the immunoSEQ assay, v3.0, at survey level. TCRdb's table, derived via immunoSEQ multiplex PCR, lists solely in-frame clones and lacks some. In the table there are 9,500 to 11,000 clones, around 80% of which are singletons. The material sequenced was unsorted PBMCs, taken 1.8 years after starting antiretroviral therapy. The receptors were sampled from a man in his forties with HIV.

CDR3 coding DNA: TGCAGCGTTGAAGTTGGGACTTTCGGCTATGGCTACACCTTC. Translated, it gives CSVEVGTFGYGYTF. The chain has TRBV29-1 and TRBJ1-2; weak D call: TRBD1 (5 bases). The CDR3 runs 14 residues. Trimming left V 1 base short and J 4 bases short, with 13 bases between. The germline gives CDR1 SQVTM, CDR2 ANQGSEA.

This clone was found a few times. V gene TRBV9 combines with J gene TRBJ2-5; D possibly corresponds to TRBD2 (6 bases). The V and J ends lost 3 bases and 2 bases respectively, with 11 bases between them. The CDR3 length is 14 residues. Germline lookup yields CDR1 SGDLS and CDR2 YYNGEE. For the CDR3, the DNA is TGTGCCAGCAGCGGGCGGGATCTGCAAGAGACCCAGTACTTC. This codes for CASSGRDLQETQYF.

This chain connects TRBV19 to TRBJ2-7; 10 nucleotides agree with TRBD2. The germline V gene encodes CDR1 LNHDA and CDR2 SQIVND (reference sequence). The junction had 8 bases not matched to a gene; V was cut back by 7 bases and J by 5 bases. CDR3 length: 14 amino acids. CDR3 protein: CASNSGRARDEQYF. CDR3 bases: TGTGCCAGTAACAGCGGGAGGGCAAGGGACGAGCAGTACTTC.

The CDR3 DNA reads as TGTGCCAGCAGCCTCGGTGGGGGACAGACCCTTCAGCCCCAGCATTTT. Residues: CASSLGGGQTLQPQHF. The chain recombines TRBV13 with TRBJ1-5, with 7 bases that match TRBD1. The CDR3 spans 16 residues. The germline V gene encodes CDR1 PRHDT and CDR2 FYEKMQ (reference sequence). Germline trimming cut 5 bases from V and 6 bases from J; bases unmatched to any gene: 13. The whole variable domain, remainder taken from reference TRBV13 and TRBJ1-5, is AAGVIQSPRHLIKEKRETATLKCYPIPRHDTVYWYQQGPGQDPQFLISFYEKMQSDKGSIPDRFSAQQFSDYHSELNMSSLELGDSALYFCASSLGGGQTLQPQHFGDGTRLSIL.